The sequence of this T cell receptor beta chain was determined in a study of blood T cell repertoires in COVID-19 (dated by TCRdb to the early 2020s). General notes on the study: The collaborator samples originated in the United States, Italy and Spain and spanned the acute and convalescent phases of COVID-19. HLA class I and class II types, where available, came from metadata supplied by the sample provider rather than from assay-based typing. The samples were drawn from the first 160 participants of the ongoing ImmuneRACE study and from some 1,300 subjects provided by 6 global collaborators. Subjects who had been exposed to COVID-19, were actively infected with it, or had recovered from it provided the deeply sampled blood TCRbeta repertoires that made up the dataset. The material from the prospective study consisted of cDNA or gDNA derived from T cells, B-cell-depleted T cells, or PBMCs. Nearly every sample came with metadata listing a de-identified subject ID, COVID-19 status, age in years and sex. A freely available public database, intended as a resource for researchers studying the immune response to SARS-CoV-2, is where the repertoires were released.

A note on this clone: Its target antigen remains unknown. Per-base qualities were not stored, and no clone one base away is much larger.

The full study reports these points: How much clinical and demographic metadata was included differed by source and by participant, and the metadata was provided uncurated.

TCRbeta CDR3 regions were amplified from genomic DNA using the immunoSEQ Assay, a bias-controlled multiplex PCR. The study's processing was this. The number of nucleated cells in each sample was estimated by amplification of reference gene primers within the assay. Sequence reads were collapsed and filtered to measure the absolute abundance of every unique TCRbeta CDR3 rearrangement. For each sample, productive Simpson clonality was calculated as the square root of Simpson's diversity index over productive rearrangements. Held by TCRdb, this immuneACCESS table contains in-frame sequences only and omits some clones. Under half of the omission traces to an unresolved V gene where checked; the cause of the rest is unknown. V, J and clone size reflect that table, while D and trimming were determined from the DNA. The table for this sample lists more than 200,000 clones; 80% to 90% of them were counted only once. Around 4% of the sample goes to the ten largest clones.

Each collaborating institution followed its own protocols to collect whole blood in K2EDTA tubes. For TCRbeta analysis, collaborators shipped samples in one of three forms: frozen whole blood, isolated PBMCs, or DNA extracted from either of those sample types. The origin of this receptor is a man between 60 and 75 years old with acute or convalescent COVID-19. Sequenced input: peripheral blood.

Read as DNA, the sequence is TGCGCCAGCAGCTCAAGGACTAGCGGACACAACACCGGGGAGCTGTTTTTT. The encoded protein is CASSSRTSGHNTGELFF. This sequence uses TRBV5-1 and TRBJ2-2; TRBD2 lines up with 10 middle nucleotides. V is pruned by 3 bases and J by 2 bases, leaving 7 bases of the junction without a gene match. For CDR1 and CDR2, the germline V gene lists SGHRS and YFSETQ. The CDR3 starts with the cysteine, ends with the phenylalanine, and has 17 residues. Solely the CDR3 DNA is kept, with 51 bases framed from the first base.